The clone carrying this T cell receptor beta chain was seen at least ten times. Its antigen remains unknown. 5'RACE with 10-nucleotide random UMIs generated the cDNA. Via MiXCR, TCRdb re-called the 5' RACE reads, giving one row per CDR3 protein. The table lists tens of thousands of distinct CDR3 sequences, about 13% of them singletons. Noted time point: longitudinal time-point 3. The V gene end was trimmed by 3 bases and the J gene end by 8 bases; junction bases not matched to a gene: 9. CDR1 SGDLS and CDR2 YYNGEE come from the germline V gene. CDR3 length: 15 residues. The data originate from a study of neurological immune-mediated disorders. Notes on the study in general: It was HTLV-1-associated myelopathy that showed the most TCR clonal expansion, while multiple sclerosis showed the least, falling below healthy controls.

The sequenced sample consisted of PBMCs. V is TRBV9 and J is TRBJ2-1; 9 nucleotides align to TRBD2. The sequence came from a man younger than 45 in good health. CDR3 protein: CASSDLAGMVDEQFF. In DNA, the CDR3 is TGTGCCAGCAGCGACCTAGCGGGGATGGTCGATGAGCAGTTCTTC.